The source of this T cell receptor beta chain is a study of early T cells in non-severe SARS-CoV-2 infection. Whole-study context: Unsorted whole blood bulk RNA was sequenced, with unpaired chains.

Ten or more counts support this clonotype. Attached unique molecular identifiers marked individual cDNA molecules. TCRdb analysed the 5' RACE reads with MiXCR anew, one entry per CDR3 protein. This table has more than 25,000 distinct CDR3 sequences, about 4.6% appearing once. After removal of 5 bases from V and 0 bases from J, the junction contained 7 bases not matched to a gene. The CDR3 consists of 16 residues. Germline CDR1 LGHNT, CDR2 FRNRAP. V and J are TRBV12-5 and TRBJ2-5; 9 bases are shared with TRBD1. What was sequenced was whole blood. The source is an adult who was a healthcare worker with PCR-confirmed SARS-CoV-2 infection or an uninfected control (not recorded which). The CDR3 DNA reads TGTGCTAGTGGTCCCGGACAGGGGAACTACCAAGAGACCCAGTACTTC. This encodes CASGPGQGNYQETQYF.